A single sample is the source of the 26 T cell receptor beta chains below, sequenced in a study of T cell responses to AZD1222 COVID-19 vaccine. Measured with immunoSEQ multiplex PCR; TCRdb has only the in-frame clones, and not every one. The profile shows 140,000 or so clones, roughly 89% of them singletons. Source: peripheral blood, taken on day 0 of AZD1222 vaccination. The receptor source for this set is an adult in good health.

The chain has TRBV28 and TRBJ2-7; no clear D. Germline assignment: CDR1 MDHEN and CDR2 SYDVKM. The CDR3 is 15 residues long. Trimming left V 6 bases short and J 12 bases short, with 27 bases between. This chain's CDR3 is CASSPPPGGGRGSYF. As DNA, the CDR3 is TGTGCCAGCAGCCCTCCTCCGGGTGGCGGTCGTGGCTCGTACTTC. Full variable domain (missing parts from reference TRBV28 and TRBJ2-7): DVKVTQSSRYLVKRTGEKVFLECVQDMDHENMFWYRQDPGLGLRLIYFSYDVKMKEKGDIPEGYSVSREKKERFSLILESASTNQTSMYLCASSPPPGGGRGSYFGPGTRLTVT.

This clone was seen just once. The chain recombines TRBV4-1 with TRBJ1-2; D is perhaps TRBD1 (5 bases). The CDR3 extends over 13 amino acids. V lost 0 bases and J lost 14, with 16 bases in between. Germline assignment: CDR1 MGHRA and CDR2 YSYEKL. This CDR3 is CASSQDPWQGVTF. In nucleotides, the CDR3 is TGCGCCAGCAGCCAAGATCCCTGGCAGGGAGTAACCTTC.

The V and J genes are TRBV28 and TRBJ2-1, with D hard to call. V lost 10 bases, J lost 2 bases, and 12 bases lay in between. This CDR3 is built from 13 residues. The germline V gene encodes CDR1 MDHEN and CDR2 SYDVKM. This CDR3 reads CAISIGPYNEQFF. The CDR3, as DNA: TGTGCCATCAGCATAGGGCCCTACAATGAGCAGTTCTTC.

This sequence joins TRBV7-8 and TRBJ1-5; 7 bases map to TRBD1. V gave up 2 bases and J gave up 1 base; unmatched junction bases: 5. The CDR3 runs to 16 residues. Germline V gene lookup returns CDR1 SGHVS and CDR2 FQNEAQ. The CDR3 coding sequence is TGTGCCAGCAGCTTAAAGGGGGCCAAAAGCAATCAGCCCCAGCATTTT. It specifies CASSLKGAKSNQPQHF.

This clone was recorded a few times. Within the sample, other DNA sequences also encode this same CDR3. CDR3 in amino acids: CASSGDRGEEKLFF. DNA of the CDR3: TGTGCCAGCAGTGGGGACAGGGGGGAGGAAAAACTGTTTTTT. The rearrangement links TRBV28 to TRBJ1-4; 11 bases are shared with TRBD1. CDR3 length equals 14 residues. Germline assignment: CDR1 MDHEN and CDR2 SYDVKM. The V and J ends lost 5 bases and 8 bases, in that order; junction bases with no gene match: 4.

The chain combines TRBV6-5 with TRBJ1-1, with D possibly matching TRBD1 (5 bases). CDR1 and CDR2 from the germline V gene are MNHEY and SVGAGI. The CDR3 covers 14 residues. Trimming took 0 bases from V and 3 from J, leaving 8 bases between them. The CDR3, as DNA: TGTGCCAGCAGTTACTCGAGAGGGGACACTGAAGCTTTCTTT. It specifies CASSYSRGDTEAFF.

The gene calls are TRBV10-3 and TRBJ1-4; D might be TRBD1 (5 bases). Germline CDR1 and CDR2: ENHRY and SYGVKD. The CDR3 extends over 15 amino acids. Deletions cut 4 bases from V and 4 bases from J, with 13 bases between. The CDR3 DNA reads TGTGCCATCAGTGGGGGCCAGCCTTTTAATGAAAAACTGTTTTTT. Its protein is CAISGGQPFNEKLFF.

The chain recombines TRBV7-9 with TRBJ2-5, with TRBD1 matching 9 bases. The germline V gene encodes CDR1 SEHNR and CDR2 FQNEAQ (reference sequence). Losses at the gene ends were 5 bases for V and 2 bases for J; bases not matched to a gene: 6. The CDR3 is made up of 15 amino acids. CDR3 loop: CASSLGQGPQETQYF. CDR3 bases: TGTGCCAGCAGCCTAGGACAGGGGCCACAAGAGACCCAGTACTTC.

The chain carries TRBV2 and TRBJ1-5; 11 bases agree with TRBD1. Germline assignment: CDR1 SNHLY and CDR2 FYNNEI. This CDR3 comprises 14 residues. The V segment lost 3 bases and the J segment 15 bases; nucleotides outside the gene matches: 10. CDR3 region: CASSEGTGGLVPHF. CDR3 nucleotides: TGTGCCAGCAGTGAGGGGACAGGGGGGTTGGTCCCGCATTTT.

V is TRBV5-5 and J is TRBJ2-1; 9 nucleotides line up with TRBD2. Per germline, CDR1 SGHKS and CDR2 YYEKEE (reference sequence). The V and J ends lost 2 bases and 2 bases, in that order; junction bases with no gene match: 11. This CDR3 comprises 18 residues. The CDR3 DNA is TGTGCCAGCAGCTTTAGGCCTAGCGGGGACCGAACCTACAATGAGCAGTTCTTC. Translated: CASSFRPSGDRTYNEQFF.

The V and J genes are TRBV19 and TRBJ1-1; weak D call: TRBD1 (6 bases). This CDR3 is built from 14 residues. V lost 6 bases and J lost 2, with 13 bases in between. The germline V gene encodes CDR1 LNHDA and CDR2 SQIVND (reference sequence). The CDR3 spells CASSGNRVNTEAFF. The CDR3 region has the DNA TGTGCCAGTAGCGGAAACAGGGTCAACACTGAAGCTTTCTTT.

The V call is TRBV2, the J call TRBJ1-3; 7 positions match TRBD1. The J segment lost 4 bases and the V segment lost 9 bases, leaving 9 bases of the junction unmatched. The germline V gene has CDR1 SNHLY and CDR2 FYNNEI. The CDR3 totals 14 residues. This chain's CDR3 is CASIPDRAGNTIYF. In DNA, the CDR3 is TGTGCCAGTATACCCGACAGGGCCGGAAACACCATATATTTT.

The J gene is TRBJ1-6, the V gene TRBV28; D unresolved. The CDR3 is 17 amino acids. Trimming removed 2 bases at V and 2 bases at J, with 13 bases between. Germline V lookup: CDR1 MDHEN, CDR2 SYDVKM. CDR3 residues: CASSLNLGSAYNSPLHF. The CDR3 DNA follows: TGTGCCAGCAGTTTAAATCTGGGTAGCGCCTATAATTCACCCCTCCACTTT.

The V and J genes are TRBV7-9 and TRBJ2-1; 8 bases line up with TRBD2. V gave up 5 bases and J gave up 3 bases; unmatched junction bases: 12. Germline assignment: CDR1 SEHNR and CDR2 FQNEAQ (reference sequence). The CDR3 spans 17 residues. The CDR3 DNA is TGTGCCAGCAGCCCTAGACTAGCGTCAAAAGGCTACAATGAGCAGTTCTTC. It specifies CASSPRLASKGYNEQFF.

The genes are TRBV27 and TRBJ2-7; D could derive from TRBD1 or TRBD2 (5 bases each). The germline V and J ends were trimmed by 4 bases and 0 bases, with 13 bases remaining between them. Germline lookup yields CDR1 MNHEY and CDR2 SMNVEV (reference sequence). The CDR3 sequence is 15 residues long. The CDR3 spells CASSSLIGASYEQYF. CDR3 in DNA: TGTGCCAGCAGTTCCCTTATCGGGGCCTCCTACGAGCAGTACTTC.

The V gene is TRBV4-1, the J gene TRBJ2-3, with 9 bases matching TRBD2. J gave up 4 bases and V 0 bases, and 8 bases lay outside the gene matches. Per germline, CDR1 MGHRA and CDR2 YSYEKL. This CDR3 region has 17 residues. The CDR3 loop reads CASSQDGIAGVSDTQYF. The CDR3 bases are TGCGCCAGCAGCCAAGATGGGATAGCGGGAGTGTCAGATACGCAGTATTTT.

This sequence joins TRBV9 and TRBJ1-1, with a tentative D call TRBD1 (6 bases). This CDR3 has 13 residues. V was cut by 2 bases and J by 4 bases, with 9 bases left in between. The germline V gene has CDR1 SGDLS and CDR2 YYNGEE. CDR3 sequence: CASSVTGSTEAFF. The CDR3 DNA sequence: TGTGCCAGCAGCGTTACAGGGTCCACTGAAGCTTTCTTT.

The CDR3 spells CASSIRTLAGVDNEQFF. The CDR3 DNA reads TGTGCCAGTAGTATTCGGACCCTAGCGGGAGTCGACAATGAGCAGTTCTTC. The chain joins TRBV19 to TRBJ2-1; 10 nucleotides align to TRBD2. The CDR3 has 17 amino acids. V dropped 3 bases and J dropped 5; count of bases not matched to a gene: 10. Germline V gives CDR1 LNHDA, CDR2 SQIVND (reference sequence).

This sequence joins TRBV5-1 and TRBJ2-7; possible D gene TRBD2, 6 bases. The CDR3 contains 13 residues. Trimming removed 4 bases at V and 5 bases at J, with 13 bases between. Germline loops: CDR1 SGHRS, CDR2 YFSETQ. The CDR3 region is CASSLGLHNEQYF. CDR3 bases: TGCGCCAGCAGCCTTGGACTACACAACGAGCAGTACTTC.

This sequence joins TRBV19 and TRBJ2-6, with D possibly matching TRBD1 (5 bases). Germline values: CDR1 LNHDA, CDR2 SQIVND (reference sequence). This CDR3 is built from 17 residues. V was cut by 3 bases and J by 1 base, with 13 bases left in between. As DNA, the CDR3 is TGTGCCAGTAGTATGGGGCCCGGAGAATCTGGGGCCAACGTCCTGACTTTC. Encoded protein: CASSMGPGESGANVLTF.

V gene TRBV11-2 combines with J gene TRBJ2-7; D tentatively fits TRBD1 or TRBD2 (5 bases each). Germline V gene data show CDR1 as SGHAT and CDR2 as FQNNGV. This CDR3 has 15 residues. Trimming removed 4 bases from V and 2 bases from J, with 15 bases in between. The CDR3 loop reads CASSSVRGRAYEQYF. CDR3 sequence (DNA): TGTGCCAGCAGCTCCGTGAGGGGAAGGGCCTACGAGCAGTACTTC.

The J gene is TRBJ2-7, the V gene TRBV7-3; 8 bases align to TRBD1. Germline V lookup: CDR1 SGHTA, CDR2 FQGTGA. The CDR3 sequence is 15 residues long. Germline trimming cut 2 bases from V and 3 bases from J; bases unmatched to any gene: 6. The DNA of the CDR3 is TGTGCCAGCAGCTTATCGGGTGGACAGGGCTACGAGCAGTACTTC. Translation: CASSLSGGQGYEQYF.

The chain carries TRBV28 and TRBJ1-5, with D tentatively TRBD1 (6 bases). This CDR3 comprises 15 residues. Trimming took off 5 bases at V and 9 bases at J, with 20 bases between the two ends. The germline CDR1 and CDR2 sequences are MDHEN and SYDVKM. As DNA, the CDR3 is TGTGCCAGCAGTCACACCAGGGGTGGGGGCGGGCCCCAGCATTTT. It yields the protein CASSHTRGGGGPQHF.

The chain carries TRBV9 and TRBJ2-7; 8 bases agree with TRBD1. CDR1 and CDR2 from the germline V gene are SGDLS and YYNGEE. This CDR3 is built from 14 residues. After removal of 1 base from V and 3 bases from J, the junction contained 3 bases not matched to a gene. This CDR3 reads CASSVTGGIYEQYF. DNA for the CDR3: TGTGCCAGCAGCGTAACAGGGGGGATCTACGAGCAGTACTTC.

Here the CDR3 reads CASRDPSSSYNEQFF. The CDR3 DNA sequence: TGTGCCAGCAGGGACCCTAGCAGTTCCTACAATGAGCAGTTCTTC. This chain joins TRBV27 and TRBJ2-1; D may be TRBD2 (5 bases). This CDR3 is 15 amino acids long. Germline values: CDR1 MNHEY, CDR2 SMNVEV (reference sequence). The V and J ends lost 6 bases and 1 base respectively, with 13 bases between them.

This clone was seen a handful of times. The V call is TRBV2, the J call TRBJ2-1; 12 bases fit TRBD2. Trimming at V came to 1 base and at J to 8 bases, leaving 6 bases not matched to a gene. In germline, CDR1 is SNHLY, CDR2 FYNNEI. The CDR3 extends over 16 amino acids. The DNA of the CDR3 is TGTGCCAGCAGTGAAGTGGCTAGCGGGAGGGCCGATGAGCAGTTCTTC. Translation: CASSEVASGRADEQFF.